This T cell receptor beta chain was recorded in a study of CD8 T cells in Susac syndrome. Concerning this clonotype: The antigen is undetermined.

Sequencing of TCR beta was performed on blood CD8+ T cells and on blood CD4+ T cells. Study conclusions and caveats: Acknowledgment was made by the study that its TCR sequencing and HLA analysis involved a relatively small number of individuals.

The authors reverse transcribed about 0.5 to 1 ug RNA with random hexamers. Amplification of TCR beta CDR3 across 54 Vbeta and 13 Jbeta was performed with immunoSEQ multiplex PCR. TCRdb itself ran the immunoSEQ multiplex PCR reads through MiXCR, one entry per CDR3 protein. The table has about 400,000 distinct CDR3 sequences, 85% to 90% seen once. Germline V gives CDR1 SEHNR, CDR2 FQNEAQ (reference sequence). V gave up 5 bases and J gave up 2 bases; unmatched junction bases: 9. The CDR3 has 16 residues. This receptor was obtained from a human donor with multiple sclerosis. Input material: CD8+ T cells from PBMCs. V is TRBV7-9 and J is TRBJ2-3; 8 bases fit TRBD1. The DNA for the CDR3 is TGTGCCAGCAGCCCGGACAGGGAAGGATTCACAGATACGCAGTATTTT. As protein: CASSPDREGFTDTQYF.